Listed below are T cell receptor beta chains from one sample, sequenced in a study of Ad26.COV2.S vaccination and SARS-CoV-2 variants. The data were produced by immunoSEQ multiplex PCR, yet TCRdb's version contains in-frame clones alone and is incomplete. The repertoire holds 300,000 to 350,000 clones, with around 84% as singletons. The material sequenced was peripheral blood, taken in a trial of Ad26.COV2.S vaccine versus placebo. These receptors were collected from a person between 18 and 60 years old who received the Ad26.COV2.S COVID-19 vaccine or a placebo. Each CDR3 is given with its conserved first and last residue. The D gene is left open where the match is weak. Only some rows state a clone size, as once, few, many or a class for expanded clones.

>NA|NA|TRBV19|TRBJ2-5
CASPGGQCGETQYF
TGTGCCAGTCCCGGAGGACAGTGCGGGGAGACCCAGTACTTC
>TRBD1|NA|TRBV5-1|TRBJ2-7
CASSARTGRYEQYF
TGCGCCAGCAGCGCAAGGACAGGGAGGTACGAGCAGTACTTC
>NA|NA|TRBV2|TRBJ2-5
CASSSGPLVDQYF
TGTGCCAGCAGTAGTGGACCCTTAGTGGACCAGTACTTC
>NA|once|TRBV5-1|TRBJ2-1
CASSFAKGDYNEQFF
TGCGCCAGCAGCTTCGCCAAAGGGGACTACAATGAGCAGTTCTTC
>NA|NA|TRBV6-2/TRBV6-3|TRBJ1-2
CASSYPPPDPAGYTF
TGTGCCAGCAGTTACCCCCCCCCGGACCCAGCTGGCTACACCTTC
>TRBD1|NA|TRBV19|TRBJ1-2
CASISRDRATGYTF
TGTGCCAGTATTAGCAGAGACAGGGCAACGGGCTACACCTTC
>TRBD1|NA|TRBV6-5|TRBJ1-4
CAAGGRGNEKLFF
TGTGCCGCGGGGGGCAGGGGGAATGAAAAACTGTTTTTT
>TRBD1|NA|TRBV27|TRBJ2-5
CASSLSGTGVEETQYF
TGTGCCAGCAGTTTATCCGGGACAGGGGTGGAAGAGACCCAGTACTTC
>NA|once|TRBV4-3|TRBJ1-6
CASSQDGIGTADNSPLHF
TGCGCCAGCAGCCAAGATGGGATAGGAACGGCTGATAATTCACCCCTCCACTTT
>NA|NA|TRBV6-6|TRBJ2-5
CASTKRGAGETQYF
TGTGCCAGCACCAAACGGGGGGCGGGGGAGACCCAGTACTTC
>NA|NA|TRBV12-3/TRBV12-4|TRBJ1-1
CASRDGNGEEAFF
TGTGCCAGCAGAGACGGGAACGGGGAAGAAGCTTTCTTT
>NA|once|TRBV24-1|TRBJ2-2
CATAPIEGFLSSPTNTGELFF
TGTGCCACCGCCCCTATCGAAGGTTTCCTTAGCTCCCCCACGAACACCGGGGAGCTGTTTTTT
>TRBD1|NA|TRBV2|TRBJ1-1
CASSRQGADTEAFF
TGTGCCAGCAGTCGACAGGGGGCTGACACTGAAGCTTTCTTT
>NA|NA|TRBV3-1/TRBV3-2|TRBJ1-1
CASSQGSSTEAFF
TGTGCCAGCAGCCAGGGGTCTTCCACTGAAGCTTTCTTT
>NA|NA|TRBV20-1|TRBJ1-6
CSARAQGGNSPLHF
TGCAGTGCTCGTGCTCAGGGTGGTAATTCACCCCTCCACTTT
>NA|NA|TRBV7-2|TRBJ2-5
CASSPPGAEETQYF
TGTGCCAGCAGCCCTCCCGGTGCGGAAGAGACCCAGTACTTC
>NA|NA|TRBV5-1|TRBJ1-2
CASRRQEVDGYTF
TGCGCCAGCAGGAGACAGGAAGTGGATGGCTACACCTTC
>NA|once|TRBV19|TRBJ1-5
CASTGVNNQPQHF
TGTGCCAGTACAGGTGTGAACAATCAGCCCCAGCATTTT
>NA|NA|TRBV14|TRBJ1-1
CASSQVMGRGRNTEAFF
TGTGCCAGCAGCCAAGTCATGGGCCGAGGGCGGAACACTGAAGCTTTCTTT
>NA|NA|TRBV6-2/TRBV6-3|TRBJ2-5
CASSYGQETQYF
TGTGCCAGCAGTTACGGCCAAGAGACCCAGTACTTC
>NA|NA|TRBV18|TRBJ1-2
CASSPSEGREYGYTF
TGTGCCAGCTCACCATCGGAGGGCAGGGAGTATGGCTACACCTTC
>NA|NA|TRBV27|TRBJ1-4
CASSSQGSTNEKLFF
TGTGCCAGCAGCTCCCAGGGTTCAACTAATGAAAAACTGTTTTTT
>NA|NA|TRBV9|TRBJ2-1
CASSPRQAWTHNEQFF
TGTGCCAGCAGCCCTAGACAGGCCTGGACCCACAATGAGCAGTTCTTC
>NA|NA|TRBV5-1|TRBJ1-1
CASSVLPGTEAFF
TGCGCCAGCAGCGTCTTACCGGGCACTGAAGCTTTCTTT
>TRBD1|NA|TRBV6-5|TRBJ2-4
CASTLFGTGKNIQYF
TGTGCCAGCACTCTTTTTGGGACAGGCAAAAACATTCAGTACTTC
>TRBD1|NA|TRBV6-2/TRBV6-3|TRBJ1-2
CASSKPQGGTDGYTF
TGTGCCAGCAGTAAACCTCAGGGGGGCACCGATGGCTACACCTTC
>NA|NA|TRBV27|TRBJ2-5
CASRNKGLDFLETQYF
TGTGCCAGTCGAAACAAGGGGCTGGACTTCCTCGAGACCCAGTACTTC
>NA|NA|TRBV24-1|TRBJ1-1
CATERNTEAFF
TGTGCCACAGAGAGGAACACTGAAGCTTTCTTT
>NA|few|TRBV12-5|TRBJ2-7
CASALGGGPYEQYF
TGTGCTAGTGCTCTTGGAGGGGGGCCCTACGAGCAGTACTTC
>NA|NA|TRBV11-2|TRBJ2-1
CASSLGHQANNEQFF
TGTGCCAGCAGCTTAGGACACCAGGCGAACAATGAGCAGTTCTTC
>TRBD2|NA|TRBV5-6|TRBJ2-7
CASSFRTSGGSSYEQYF
TGTGCCAGCAGCTTCCGGACTAGCGGGGGCAGCTCCTACGAGCAGTACTTC